This TCR beta chain was sequenced for a study of T cell changes during pregnancy in multiple sclerosis. CDR1 SGDLS and CDR2 YYNGEE come from the germline V gene. V dropped 5 bases and J dropped 3 bases, with 9 bases sitting between them. This CDR3 region has 12 residues. Clones were sequenced by immunoSEQ multiplex PCR, and TCRdb holds only the in-frame ones, with some missing. The sample carries about 60,000 clones, just over 90% recorded once. The source material was peripheral blood, sampled in the second trimester of pregnancy. The clonotype originates from a female donor with multiple sclerosis, enrolled in a pregnancy study. The chain uses TRBV9 and TRBJ2-7; a possible D gene is TRBD1 (5 bases). In nucleotides, the CDR3 is TGTGCCAGCAGTCCTGACAGCTACGAGCAGTACTTC. It yields the protein CASSPDSYEQYF.